These T cell receptor beta chains were read from a single sample in a study of cytomegalovirus exposure and HLA in healthy donors. Sequenced by immunoSEQ multiplex PCR; TCRdb stores in-frame clones only, minus some. The table records under 250,000 clones, just over 75% of them present only once. Source material: PBMCs. The receptors stem from a man younger than 30 in good health and CMV-seronegative. The CDR3 runs from the conserved cysteine through the conserved F or W. The order of the fields is J gene, V gene, clone size, D gene, CDR3 protein, CDR3 DNA. D genes are given only for firm matches. Rows give clone size only sometimes, using once, few, many, or a class for an expanded clone.

TRBJ2-3 TRBV27 . . CASALLEPVRGTQYF TGTGCCAGCGCCTTACTGGAGCCCGTACGGGGGACGCAGTATTTT
TRBJ2-1 TRBV5-4 . . CASSFQGGDEQFF TGTGCCAGCAGCTTTCAGGGGGGCGATGAGCAGTTCTTC
TRBJ2-1 TRBV5-1 . . CASRGDTSREQFF TGCGCCAGCAGGGGGGACACCTCCCGGGAGCAGTTCTTC
TRBJ2-2 TRBV5-1 . TRBD2 CASSFTGTKNTEELFF TGCGCCAGCAGCTTTACCGGGACTAAGAACACCGAGGAGCTGTTTTTT
TRBJ2-3 TRBV28 . TRBD2 CASSSTSGTGTDTQYF TGTGCCAGCAGTTCGACTAGCGGGACCGGCACAGATACGCAGTATTTT
TRBJ2-1 TRBV7-7 once TRBD2 CASSLLSENGSGSYNEQFF TGTGCTAGCAGCTTACTCTCAGAAAACGGGAGCGGGAGTTACAATGAGCAGTTCTTC
TRBJ2-5 TRBV11-1 . TRBD2 CASSFGLAGQETQYF TGTGCCAGCAGCTTTGGCCTAGCGGGCCAAGAGACCCAGTACTTC
TRBJ2-1 TRBV2 . . CASSIESLSYNEQFF TGTGCCAGCAGCATCGAGAGTCTCTCCTACAATGAGCAGTTCTTC
TRBJ2-1 TRBV7-9 . . CSSSYTGTSSYNEQFF TGTTCCAGCAGCTACACCGGGACTTCCTCCTACAATGAGCAGTTCTTC
TRBJ1-2 TRBV28 . . CASTGWEYGYTF TGTGCCAGTACAGGGTGGGAGTATGGCTACACCTTC
TRBJ2-1 TRBV18 . TRBD2 CASSPRTSRSYNEQFF TGTGCCAGCTCACCACGGACTAGCCGGTCCTACAATGAGCAGTTCTTC
TRBJ2-5 TRBV7-8 . . CASTSQNRSPAQYF TGTGCCAGCACCTCACAGAATCGATCCCCAGCCCAGTACTTC
TRBJ2-1 TRBV28 . TRBD1 CASSTPGTGVNEQFF TGTGCCAGCAGTACTCCCGGGACAGGGGTCAATGAGCAGTTCTTC
TRBJ2-7 TRBV28 . TRBD2 CASSYGTSGRAYEQYF TGTGCCAGCAGCTACGGGACTAGCGGGAGGGCCTACGAGCAGTACTTC
TRBJ2-7 TRBV7-9 . TRBD2 CSSSLATSGYEQYF TGTTCCAGCAGCTTAGCGACTAGCGGGTACGAGCAGTACTTC
TRBJ2-4 TRBV30 . TRBD2 CAWSVRVGASGSLAKNIQYF TGTGCCTGGAGTGTAAGGGTAGGGGCTAGCGGGAGTTTAGCCAAAAACATTCAGTACTTC
TRBJ2-5 TRBV6-1 . TRBD2 CASSEGPGRETQYF TGTGCCAGCAGTGAAGGCCCCGGGAGGGAGACCCAGTACTTC
TRBJ2-1 TRBV5-6 . . CASSLGPRSSYNEQFF TGTGCCAGCAGCTTGGGGCCTAGAAGCTCCTACAATGAGCAGTTCTTC
TRBJ2-1 TRBV9 . . CASSNHQGRGGASYNEQFF TGTGCCAGCAGCAACCACCAAGGTAGGGGGGGAGCCTCCTACAATGAGCAGTTCTTC
TRBJ2-7 TRBV28 . TRBD2 CASSLAGGPGEQYF TGTGCCAGCAGTTTAGCGGGAGGGCCGGGAGAGCAGTACTTC
TRBJ1-1 TRBV30 . . CAWSVRGGTEAFF TGTGCCTGGAGTGTACGCGGGGGCACTGAAGCTTTCTTT
TRBJ2-7 TRBV6-1 . . CALRGLAYEQYF TGTGCCCTAAGGGGCCTTGCCTACGAGCAGTACTTC
TRBJ2-1 TRBV29-1 . TRBD1 CSVGQGFYNEQFF TGCAGCGTTGGACAGGGATTTTACAATGAGCAGTTCTTC
TRBJ2-1 TRBV4-2 . TRBD2 CASSLSGTSYNEQFF TGTGCCAGCAGCCTCTCCGGGACTAGCTACAATGAGCAGTTCTTC
TRBJ2-5 TRBV4-1 . TRBD1 CASSPRTGYQETQYF TGCGCCAGCAGCCCGAGGACAGGGTACCAAGAGACCCAGTACTTC
TRBJ2-1 TRBV7-9 few TRBD2 CASSTTSGRTYNEQFF TGTGCCAGCAGCACGACTAGCGGACGAACCTACAATGAGCAGTTCTTC
TRBJ2-3 TRBV28 . . CASSLSYTQYF TGTGCCAGCAGTTTATCGTATACGCAGTATTTT
TRBJ2-6 TRBV15 once . CATSRDTTAGANVLTF TGTGCCACCAGCAGAGATACGACAGCTGGGGCCAACGTCCTGACTTTC
TRBJ2-1 TRBV4-1 few TRBD2 CASSQIFQTSGVSSYNEQFF TGCGCCAGCAGCCAAATTTTTCAGACTAGCGGGGTTAGCTCCTACAATGAGCAGTTCTTC
TRBJ1-6 TRBV5-8 . . CASSLQGTSYNSPLHF TGTGCCAGCAGCCTACAGGGAACCTCCTATAATTCACCCCTCCACTTT
TRBJ1-1 TRBV5-4 once . CASSLGLNTEAFF TGTGCCAGCAGCTTGGGGCTGAACACTGAAGCTTTCTTT
TRBJ2-5 TRBV5-6 few TRBD1 CASSWTGEEQYF TGTGCCAGCAGCTGGACAGGGGAAGAGCAGTACTTC
TRBJ2-2 TRBV27 . . CATKSQGNTGELFF TGTGCCACCAAAAGCCAGGGCAACACCGGGGAGCTGTTTTTT
TRBJ2-5 TRBV7-9 . TRBD2 CASSPHSSGRNETQYF TGTGCCAGCAGCCCGCATTCTAGCGGTCGGAATGAGACCCAGTACTTC
TRBJ1-1 TRBV29-1 once . CSVGGHSMNTEAFF TGCAGCGTTGGTGGACATTCCATGAACACTGAAGCTTTCTTT
TRBJ2-5 TRBV6-6 few . CASSPWGGETQYF TGTGCCAGCAGTCCCTGGGGCGGTGAGACCCAGTACTTC
TRBJ1-1 TRBV5-1 . . CASSLALSGNTEAFF TGCGCCAGCAGCTTGGCTTTATCGGGGAACACTGAAGCTTTCTTT
TRBJ2-7 TRBV6-1 . TRBD2 CASSDLAGGGYEQYF TGTGCCAGCAGTGATCTAGCGGGAGGGGGGTACGAGCAGTACTTC
TRBJ2-3 TRBV4-2 . . CASSQGLRTDTQYF TGTGCCAGCAGCCAAGGGTTGCGGACAGATACGCAGTATTTT
TRBJ1-1 TRBV7-6 . TRBD1 CASSLRDRGHNTEAFF TGTGCCAGCAGCTTACGGGACAGGGGGCATAACACTGAAGCTTTCTTT
TRBJ2-5 TRBV7-2 . . CASSLIAGSGETQYF TGTGCCAGCAGCTTAATCGCGGGAAGTGGGGAGACCCAGTACTTC
TRBJ2-7 TRBV2 many . CASSESLEQYF TGTGCCAGCAGTGAATCTCTGGAGCAGTACTTC
TRBJ2-1 TRBV9 few . CASSGGILAGSYNEQFF TGTGCCAGCAGCGGCGGGATTTTAGCAGGCTCCTACAATGAGCAGTTCTTC
TRBJ2-1 TRBV27 . TRBD2 CASSLGAGGGNEQFF TGTGCCAGCAGTTTAGGAGCGGGAGGGGGCAATGAGCAGTTCTTC
TRBJ1-2 TRBV28 few . CASSFTGKGGYTF TGTGCCAGCAGTTTTACAGGGAAGGGGGGCTACACCTTC